The T cell receptor (beta chain) under discussion was sequenced for a study of T cell responses to AZD1222 COVID-19 vaccine. Germline V gene sequence: CDR1 LNHDA, CDR2 SQIVND (reference sequence). V was trimmed by 3 bases and J by 6 bases, leaving 6 bases between them. This CDR3 is built from 12 residues. Measured with immunoSEQ multiplex PCR; TCRdb has only the in-frame clones, and not every one. The sample contains over 100,000 clones, almost 85% of which appear only once. This TCR was sampled from an adult in good health. The sequences come from peripheral blood, collected on day 0 of AZD1222 vaccination. V gene TRBV19 combines with J gene TRBJ2-4, with D hard to call. CDR3 in amino acids: CASSIPPNIQYF. In DNA form, the CDR3 reads TGTGCCAGTAGTATCCCCCCAAACATTCAGTACTTC.